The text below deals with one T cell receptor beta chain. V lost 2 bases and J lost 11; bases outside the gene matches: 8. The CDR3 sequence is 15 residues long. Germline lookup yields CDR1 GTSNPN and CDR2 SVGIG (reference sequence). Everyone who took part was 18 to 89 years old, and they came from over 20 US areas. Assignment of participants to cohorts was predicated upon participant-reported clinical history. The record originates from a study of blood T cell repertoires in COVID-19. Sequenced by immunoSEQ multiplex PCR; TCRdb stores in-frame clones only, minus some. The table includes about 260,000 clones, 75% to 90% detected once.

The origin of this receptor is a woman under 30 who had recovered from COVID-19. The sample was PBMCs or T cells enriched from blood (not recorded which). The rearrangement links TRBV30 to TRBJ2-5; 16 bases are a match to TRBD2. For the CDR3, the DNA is TGTGCCTGGAGTACCAACAGGGGACTAGCGGGGGGGCAGTACTTC. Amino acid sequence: CAWSTNRGLAGGQYF.